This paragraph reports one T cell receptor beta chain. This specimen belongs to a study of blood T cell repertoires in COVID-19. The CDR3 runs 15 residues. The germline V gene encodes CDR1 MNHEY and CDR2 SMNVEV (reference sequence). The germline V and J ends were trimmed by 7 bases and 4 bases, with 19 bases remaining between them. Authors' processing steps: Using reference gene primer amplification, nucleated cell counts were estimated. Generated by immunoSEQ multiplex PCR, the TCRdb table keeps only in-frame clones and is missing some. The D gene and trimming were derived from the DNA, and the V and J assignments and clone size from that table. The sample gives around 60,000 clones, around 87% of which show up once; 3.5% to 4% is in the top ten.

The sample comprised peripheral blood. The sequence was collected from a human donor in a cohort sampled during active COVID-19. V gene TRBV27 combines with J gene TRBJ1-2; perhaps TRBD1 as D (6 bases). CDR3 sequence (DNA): TGTGCCAGCACCAACACTTGGGGGGGCGGCTATGGCTACACCTTC. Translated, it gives CASTNTWGGGYGYTF.